The present entry profiles one T cell receptor beta chain with its context. The antigen remains unidentified. Primers for the PCR totalled 60 Vbeta and 13 Jbeta. Profiled with immunoSEQ multiplex PCR; TCRdb holds only in-frame clones, not every one. The sample yields approximately 130,000 clones, 75% to 90% seen once. This sample is part of a study of cytomegalovirus exposure and HLA in healthy donors. Study outcomes and limitations: Using a false discovery rate of 0.05, a later analysis showed that approximately 17,000 TCR beta sequences were associated with HLA alleles.

This CDR3 spans 15 amino acids. Trimming removed 4 bases from V and 5 bases from J, with 18 bases in between. CDR1 is SGHVS and CDR2 is FQNEAQ in the germline V gene. The material sequenced was PBMCs. This sequence joins TRBV7-8 and TRBJ2-7; D might be TRBD1 (6 bases). The TCR sequence derives from a man aged 35 to 55 in good health and CMV-seronegative. The CDR3 bases are TGTGCCAGCAGCTCCTCAGGGGCTGCTCTGGACGAGCAGTACTTC. Amino acid sequence: CASSSSGAALDEQYF.